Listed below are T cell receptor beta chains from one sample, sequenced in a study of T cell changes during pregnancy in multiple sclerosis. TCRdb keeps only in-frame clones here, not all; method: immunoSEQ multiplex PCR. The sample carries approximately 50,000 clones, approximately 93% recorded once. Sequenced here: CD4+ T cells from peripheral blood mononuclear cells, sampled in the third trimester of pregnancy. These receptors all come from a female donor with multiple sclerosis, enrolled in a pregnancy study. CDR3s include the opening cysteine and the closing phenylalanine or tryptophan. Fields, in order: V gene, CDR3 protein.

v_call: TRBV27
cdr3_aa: CASSLLPGNSYEQYF

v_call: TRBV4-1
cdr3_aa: CASSHTSGRAAEQFF

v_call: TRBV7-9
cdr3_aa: CASSTQRPQGDAGTEAFF

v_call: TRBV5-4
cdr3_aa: CASTLAGLKNIQYF

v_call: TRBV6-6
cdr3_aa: CASNPGQGVYEQYF

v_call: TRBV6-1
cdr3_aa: CAGALVLGGGEQYF

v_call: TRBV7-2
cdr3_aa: CASSYSPTGELFF

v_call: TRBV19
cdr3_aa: CASSMEREAQYF

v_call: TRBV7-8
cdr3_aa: CASSLMGVGGSGYTF

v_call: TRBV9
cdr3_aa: CASSVDATGGILETQYF

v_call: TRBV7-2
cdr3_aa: CASSLAGATTEQYF

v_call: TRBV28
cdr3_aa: CASSLYGTGGEKLFF

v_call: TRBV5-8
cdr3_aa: CASSFGLAGTPSGEQYF

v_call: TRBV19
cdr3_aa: CASSSQGASGELFF

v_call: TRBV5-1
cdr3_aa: CASSSGTLDEQFF

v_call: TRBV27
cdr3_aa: CASSWDGGVGYTF

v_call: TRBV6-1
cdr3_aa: CASSPQEGGSHEQYF

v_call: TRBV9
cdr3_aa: CASSVAGSGYEQYF

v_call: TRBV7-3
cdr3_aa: CASSSKWSSYNEQFF

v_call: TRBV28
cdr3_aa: CASSSRSADTIYF

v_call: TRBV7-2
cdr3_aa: CASSFLDEQFF

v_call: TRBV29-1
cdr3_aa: CSVEGHSYEQYF

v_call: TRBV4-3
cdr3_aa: CASSLNRGQPQHF

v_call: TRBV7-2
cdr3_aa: CASSPSEVYTQYF

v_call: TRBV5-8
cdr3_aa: CASSLGTRRGEGQFF

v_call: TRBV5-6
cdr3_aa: CASSFTTSGSYNEQFF

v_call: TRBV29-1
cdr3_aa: CSVEDSRFGTGGTEAFF

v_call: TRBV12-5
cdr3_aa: CASGSGQGGFF

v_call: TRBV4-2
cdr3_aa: CASSPRGDRATDTQYF

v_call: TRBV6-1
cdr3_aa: CASRQGRGANVLTF

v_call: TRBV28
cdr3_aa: CASSQRLGGVQETQYF

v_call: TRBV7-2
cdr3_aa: CASSLFRGREADTQYF

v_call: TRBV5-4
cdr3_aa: CASSLAGLAGGSFSGELFF

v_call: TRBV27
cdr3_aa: CASRQGARYEQYF

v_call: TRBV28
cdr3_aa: CASTPGSGNSPLHF

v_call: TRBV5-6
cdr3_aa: CASSPNQETQYF

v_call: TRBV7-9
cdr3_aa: CASSLREQGYGYTF

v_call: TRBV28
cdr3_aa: CATMMTSGTTDTQYF

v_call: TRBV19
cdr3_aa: CASSRKGALGGNQPQHF

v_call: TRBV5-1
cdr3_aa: CASSFDEREGVTQYF

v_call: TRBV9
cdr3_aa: CASSGTGTGGQETQYF

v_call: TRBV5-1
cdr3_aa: CASSLSGSYNEQFF

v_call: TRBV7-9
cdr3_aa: CASSQIQGALRLYF

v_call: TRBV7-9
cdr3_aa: CASSVRQGAEAFF

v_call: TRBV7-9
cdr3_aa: CASSFKRGQASTYEQYF

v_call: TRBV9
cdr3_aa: CASSVGGGSGVEQFF